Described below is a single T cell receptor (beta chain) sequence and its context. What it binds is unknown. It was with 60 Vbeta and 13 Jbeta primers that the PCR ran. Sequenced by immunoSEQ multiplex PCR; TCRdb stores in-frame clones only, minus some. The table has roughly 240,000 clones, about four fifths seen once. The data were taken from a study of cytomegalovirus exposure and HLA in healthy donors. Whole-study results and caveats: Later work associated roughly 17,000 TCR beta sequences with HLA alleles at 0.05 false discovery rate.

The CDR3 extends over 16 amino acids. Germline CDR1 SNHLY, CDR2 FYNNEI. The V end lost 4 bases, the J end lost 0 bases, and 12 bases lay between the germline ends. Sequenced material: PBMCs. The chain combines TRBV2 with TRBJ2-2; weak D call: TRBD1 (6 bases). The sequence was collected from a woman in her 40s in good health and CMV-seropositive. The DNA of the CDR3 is TGTGCCAGCAGTGGACGGGACACCACGAACACCGGGGAGCTGTTTTTT. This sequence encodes CASSGRDTTNTGELFF.